A selection of T cell receptor beta chains follows, all from one sample in a study of T cells after yellow fever vaccination. One entry per CDR3 protein results from TCRdb running MiXCR on the 5' RACE reads. The data show approximately 260,000 distinct CDR3 sequences, 10% to 15% seen once. Here the sequenced sample was CD4+ T cells sorted from PBMCs, taken 45 days after the yellow fever booster vaccination. Receptors were obtained from a man aged 30 to 45 who received the YFV17D yellow fever vaccine. Both conserved end residues are part of each CDR3. A D gene is named only where the DNA matches it firmly. Size tells how often a clone was seen (once, few, many) or the class of an expanded clone, and some rows leave it out.

j_call clone_size v_call d_call cdr3_aa cdr3_nt
TRBJ2-1 - TRBV7-9 TRBD2 CASSTWTSSNEQFF TGTGCCAGCAGCACCTGGACTAGCAGCAATGAGCAGTTCTTC
TRBJ2-3 - TRBV5-1 - CASSLGADRTDTQYF TGCGCCAGCAGCTTGGGTGCAGATCGCACAGATACGCAGTATTTT
TRBJ2-1 many TRBV6-2/TRBV6-3 TRBD1 CARTLKGTGLFNEQFF TGTGCCAGAACCCTTAAAGGGACAGGGTTGTTTAATGAGCAGTTCTTC
TRBJ2-5 few TRBV10-3 TRBD1 CAISENVGQGKETQYF TGTGCCATCAGTGAGAACGTAGGACAGGGTAAAGAGACCCAGTACTTC
TRBJ2-1 - TRBV20-1 - CSARDLRGGYNEQFF TGCAGTGCTAGAGATTTGAGGGGCGGGTACAATGAGCAGTTCTTC
TRBJ2-2 few TRBV12-3/TRBV12-4 - CASSISASNTGELFF TGTGCCAGCAGTATTAGCGCATCGAACACCGGGGAGCTGTTTTTT
TRBJ2-7 - TRBV5-1 - CASSFDSGPYEQYF TGCGCCAGCAGCTTCGACAGCGGCCCCTACGAGCAGTACTTC
TRBJ2-7 few TRBV3-1 - CASSRGHEQYF TGTGCCAGCTCCCGCGGTCACGAGCAGTACTTC
TRBJ2-1 few TRBV12-3/TRBV12-4 - CASQAGAYNEQFF TGTGCCAGCCAGGCAGGGGCCTACAATGAGCAGTTCTTC
TRBJ2-7 many TRBV20-1 TRBD2 CSASPIPSGRRYEQYF TGCAGTGCTAGCCCCATACCTAGCGGGAGGCGGTACGAGCAGTACTTC
TRBJ2-3 - TRBV12-3/TRBV12-4 - CASKGFETDTQYF TGTGCCAGTAAGGGGTTCGAAACAGATACGCAGTATTTT
TRBJ2-1 - TRBV3-1 - CASSQMGPGEQFF TGTGCCAGCAGCCAAATGGGGCCCGGTGAGCAGTTCTTC
TRBJ2-1 - TRBV12-3/TRBV12-4 - CASVIGSSEDEQFF TGTGCCAGCGTTATCGGGTCCTCTGAAGACGAGCAGTTCTTC
TRBJ2-3 - TRBV5-1 TRBD1 CASSFGQGPDTQYF TGCGCCAGCAGCTTTGGACAGGGACCAGATACGCAGTATTTT
TRBJ2-2 few TRBV19 TRBD2 CASKAGGPGELFF TGTGCCAGTAAAGCGGGAGGCCCCGGGGAGCTGTTTTTT
TRBJ1-3 few TRBV4-3 TRBD1 CASSQVPTGGVGSGNTIYF TGCGCCAGCAGCCAAGTACCTACAGGGGGAGTGGGCTCTGGAAACACCATATATTTT
TRBJ2-7 - TRBV5-1 TRBD2 CASSLVASGHSYEQYF TGCGCCAGCAGCTTGGTGGCTAGCGGGCACTCCTACGAGCAGTACTTC
TRBJ2-5 - TRBV5-1 TRBD1 CASSLVGGGGETQYF TGCGCCAGCAGCTTGGTAGGGGGCGGAGGAGAGACCCAGTACTTC
TRBJ1-2 few TRBV15 - CATSRDGRGPYGYTF TGTGCCACCAGCAGAGATGGACGGGGACCCTATGGCTACACCTTC
TRBJ2-3 - TRBV4-3 - CASSQDAGRYTDTQYF TGCGCCAGCAGCCAAGATGCGGGGCGCTACACAGATACGCAGTATTTT